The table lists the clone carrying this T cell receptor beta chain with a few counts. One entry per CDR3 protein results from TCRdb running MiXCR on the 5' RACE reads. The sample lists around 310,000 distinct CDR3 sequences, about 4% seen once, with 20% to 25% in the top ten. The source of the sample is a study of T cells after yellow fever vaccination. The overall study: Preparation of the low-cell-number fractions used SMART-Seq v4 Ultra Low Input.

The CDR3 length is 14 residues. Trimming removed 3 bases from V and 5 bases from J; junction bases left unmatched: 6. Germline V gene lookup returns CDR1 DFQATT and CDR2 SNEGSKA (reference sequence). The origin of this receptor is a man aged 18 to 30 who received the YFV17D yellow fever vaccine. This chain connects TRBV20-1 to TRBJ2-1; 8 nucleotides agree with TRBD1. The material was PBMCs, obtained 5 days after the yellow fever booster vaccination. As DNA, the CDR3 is TGCAGTGCTAGTTCCGGGACAGGAAACAATGAGCAGTTCTTC. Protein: CSASSGTGNNEQFF.